The source of this T cell receptor beta chain is a study of cytomegalovirus exposure and HLA in healthy donors listed by TCRdb under 2017. About the investigation overall: In an earlier analysis of 587 of the donors, approximately 300 Gb of sequence data and roughly 100 million unique TCR beta sequences from about 179 million T cells were reported. The study aimed to test whether cataloging public T cell receptors could reveal signatures of past pathogen exposure. Among the approximately 430 genotyped donors, approximately 77% belonged to the genetic ancestry cluster associated with self-reported Caucasian donors. The T cell repertoires of under 750 subjects were profiled by immunosequencing and related to cytomegalovirus serostatus. All discovery cohort repertoires had been generated using a single sequencing platform. To predict cytomegalovirus infection status, the study combined high-throughput TCR immunosequencing, statistical association of individual TCRs with disease status, and machine learning. In addition to the first cohort of hundreds of subjects, a separate validation cohort of 120 different subjects was used. To study patterns of TCR occurrence, a later analysis re-analyzed previously published TCR beta repertoires from around 670 donors and added high-resolution HLA genotyping. Rather than drawing on any new phenotypic data, the later analysis identified candidate immune exposures from TCR beta sequences and the way those sequences occurred across donors. HLA typing included class I and class II loci at four-digit resolution. Across around 400 genotyped donors of the cohort, an average of roughly 250,000 unique TCR beta nucleotide sequences per donor were sequenced, and 15% to 20% of those sequences were non-productive. Donor age, sex, ethnicity and CMV serostatus were collected together with the repertoire data. A later genetic analysis used genome-wide SNP genotypes for about three fifths of the roughly 700 donors, treating that subset as a discovery cohort. About five DR-DQ haplotypes were treated as single units for association and clustering because of strong linkage in the cohort. About 280 gigabases of sequencing data and tens of millions of unique TCR sequences were included in an early release covering several hundred HLA-typed donors. The number of typed donors differed by locus: 629-630 for A, B, C, DRB1 and DQB1; 500 to 550 for DQA1; approximately 600 for DPA1; and some 450 for DPB1. To decide whether each TCR beta V gene segment behaved as functional or pseudogenic, an earlier analysis of 587 of the donors relied on high-throughput TCR beta sequencing. Beyond this particular receptor, the publication reports: Fewer than 20 rarely observed V segments, including chromosome 9 orphons, were excluded from the earlier analysis of just under 600 of the donors because counts were too low. In a later analysis, several top co-occurrence clusters were reported to appear linked to parvovirus B19, influenza, CMV and Epstein-Barr virus. Presence/absence analyses assumed roughly uniform sequencing depth across donors, an assumption that may not hold. The classifier was reported to diagnose cytomegalovirus status with high specificity and sensitivity in both the original and validation cohorts. Because HLA typing was missing for some donors at each locus, association tests included only the typed subset. The authors suggested that the approach could potentially be generalized to other disease states and immunological phenotypes. A cluster of highly shared sequence variants was judged likely to be a technical artifact of the sequencing pipeline. According to a later genetic analysis, donors in an Asian-associated ancestry cluster had fewer N-insertions in productive TCRs than the roughly 700-donor mean. Correlated functional status among segregating V segments might be attributable to linkage disequilibrium, but an unknown experimental factor could not be ruled out. A later genetic analysis associated a missense DCLRE1C variant with V-gene and J-gene trimming of TCR beta chains, and an independent cohort replicated the association. The study gave a list of about 170 TCR beta chains associated with cytomegalovirus. In a later analysis, most CMV-associated TCR beta chains were found to appear HLA-restricted, with HLA associations seemingly driven largely by CMV exposure. A later analysis found that TCR association rates varied across HLA loci, with DRB1 alleles showing the most associated TCRs and HLA-C alleles the fewest. A further reported finding was that TCR beta sequences accurately predicted the HLA-A and HLA-B alleles for most subjects in the first cohort. A later analysis found that HLA-associated TCR beta chains were more clonally expanded and had lower generation probabilities than equally common non-associated chains. CMV serostatus was the only immune exposure information available for the cohort. While some public TCRs were present in many individuals, most TCR sequences turned up only very rarely across donors. The cohort was sequenced for TCR beta chains only, and without alpha or paired-chain data the features that could be detected were limited. In an earlier analysis of about 600 of the donors, most TCR beta V segments appeared in productive rearrangements about 90% or about 30% of the time, broadly matching IMGT annotations. When HLA alleles, especially DR and DQ, strongly co-occurred, TCR associations were difficult to assign to individual alleles. Three of the identified cytomegalovirus-associated TCR beta chains were confirmed in vitro to be specific for cytomegalovirus antigens. Some IMGT-functional V segments, including TRBV6-2 and TRBV6-3, could not be told apart with the 87-base-pair reads, so those segments were excluded. In a later analysis, 15,000 to 20,000 TCR beta sequences were associated with specific HLA alleles at a false discovery rate of 0.05.

Remarks on this clone: The specificity of this receptor is unknown. No much larger clonotype is one base removed from it; base qualities were not supplied.

In total, fewer than 750 healthy bone marrow donors made up the cohort. At the time of sampling, every cohort member was nominally healthy, though immune exposures that went unrecorded were likely present. The donor tested CMV seropositive, placing the donor among the 290 or so seropositive members of the cohort. A peripheral blood sample was collected from each donor, and TCR beta sequencing was performed on peripheral blood mononuclear cells. Genomic DNA was extracted from the blood cell samples with the Qiagen DNeasy Blood Extraction Kit. Libraries came from the immunoSEQ multiplex PCR assay. For the multiplex PCR, a mixture combining 60 forward primers for TCR Vbeta segments and 13 reverse primers for TCR Jbeta segments was used. The CDR3 region of rearranged TCR beta genes was amplified from genomic DNA with a multiplex PCR assay. On the Illumina HiSeq System, the amplified TCR beta libraries were sequenced as 87-base-pair reads. As for how the authors treated the data: In a later analysis, approximately 74 million unique TCR beta chains were counted across the 500 to 850 repertoires, and approximately 11 million of these chains were shared by at least two donors. A nearest-neighbor algorithm error-corrected the raw reads and collapsed the reads into unique sequences, merging closely related sequences to remove PCR and sequencing errors. V, D and J gene segments were assigned by aligning CDR3 sequences to IMGT reference sequences. For a sequence to be retained, a match of at least six nucleotides to both a V gene segment and a J gene segment was required. Rearrangements were called productive when the CDR3 lacked stop codons and stayed in frame with V and J; all others were non-productive. CDR3 was defined according to IMGT convention as the region running from the second conserved V-encoded cysteine to the conserved J-encoded phenylalanine. In an earlier analysis of 500 to 650 of the donors, sequences lacking an unambiguous match to a single V gene segment were excluded. An earlier analysis of 587 of the donors called V segments functional above 56.7% productive rearrangements and segregating when the between-donor standard deviation exceeded 5%. A statistical classification framework was built for diagnosing cytomegalovirus status from the catalog of TCR beta chain sequences. V and J gene assignment, in a later analysis, came from comparing TCR nucleotide sequences with IMGT/GENE-DB human TR gene sequences. The TCRdist pipeline was used in a later analysis to assign CDR3 sequences and most-parsimonious VDJ recombination scenarios. In a later analysis, each TCR beta chain was defined by its CDR3 amino acid sequence together with its V-gene family, and reads lacking a unique V-gene family were excluded. In a later analysis, some 600 highly shared, low-generation-probability nucleotide sequences were removed to address suspected cross-contamination and a sequencing artifact. In a later analysis, a clonal expansion index for each public chain was calculated from normalized within-repertoire ranks of inferred template counts. In a later analysis, generation probabilities were computed using a VDJ recombination model fitted to out-of-frame rearrangements, and the results were checked against IGoR. In a later analysis, hypergeometric tests were used to score TCR-TCR, TCR-HLA and TCR-CMV co-occurrence, with a repertoire-size bias correction applied to TCR pairs. False discovery rates were estimated in a later analysis by permuting HLA or CMV assignments 20 times. A later analysis grouped co-occurring TCRs with DBSCAN, adding TCRdist sequence similarity when clustering within HLA-allele-positive subsets. Repertoires with fewer than 30,000 or more than 120,000 public chains were left out of co-occurrence clustering, as were five repertoires with anomalous nucleotide sharing. Not all clones reach the TCRdb copy of this immuneACCESS table, which keeps in-frame sequences only. Checked studies attribute under half of the gap to unresolved V genes and leave the rest unexplained. The DNA gave D and trimming, while V, J and clone size come from that table. Present in this sample are 270,000 or so clones, roughly 85% of which were seen just once. Of the sample, less than 4% falls within the top ten clones.

The CDR3, from cysteine to phenylalanine, totals 14 residues. Just the 42-base CDR3 DNA is kept, in frame starting at base 1. Here V drops 4 bases and J drops 5 bases, and the junction holds 7 bases not matched to any gene. The CDR1 and CDR2 encoded by the germline V gene are SGHVS and FQNEAQ. This chain is built from TRBV7-8 and TRBJ1-1; 7 bases in the junction line up with TRBD1. Material: PBMCs. The sequence derives from a man in his forties in good health and CMV-seropositive. The CDR3 protein sequence reads: CASSSGQRETEAFF. The DNA reads as follows: TGTGCCAGCAGCTCGGGACAGAGGGAAACTGAAGCTTTCTTT. Joined to the reference TRBV7-8 and TRBJ1-1 proteins, this CDR3 gives the full variable domain: GAGVSQSPRYKVAKRGQDVALRCDPISGHVSLFWYQQALGQGPEFLTYFQNEAQLDKSGLPSDRFFAERPEGSVSTLKIQRTQQEDSAVYLCASSSGQRETEAFFGQGTRLTVV.